Sequencing of this T cell receptor beta chain was carried out in a study of shared clonotypes between healthy human individuals (dated by TCRdb to about 2020). Notes on the research overall: The cohort comprised a couple of women and a few men aged 18 to 49 years. To estimate repertoire size and how much clonotypes are shared between individuals, the study performed deep sequencing of blood TCR repertoires from a few healthy adults. To increase sequencing depth and limit assay-specific biases, different laboratories used diverse techniques to prepare libraries and sequence TCR repertoires. Between about 0.94 and 8.9 billion PBMCs per donor were obtained by leukapheresis. For each donor, three plates each were used for CD4 naive and CD4 memory, two plates were used for CD8 naive, and one plate was used for CD8 memory.

Using the deep immunoSEQ assay, multiplex PCR amplified TCR CDR3 regions from genomic DNA. For each cell subset, the extracted genomic DNA was distributed evenly across all wells of several immunoSEQ 96-well plates, and each plate served as one replicate. For sorted subsets, about 0.2 ug genomic DNA, equal to 25,000 to 35,000 T cell genomes, was loaded into each replicate PCR. Purified libraries were quantified with a Qubit 3.0 fluorometer, sized on a Bioanalyzer 2100, and re-quantified with the KAPA Library Quantification kit. Every immunoSEQ 96-well plate was sequenced on a dedicated single-read 150-cycle Illumina NextSeq 550 flow cell. The authors' pipeline ran thus. The immunoSEQ output contained only junctional sequences without quality scores, so filtering could not match that applied to full-length reads. Sequences were annotated with PyIR, a Python wrapper for IgBLAST v1.9, using IMGT germline references to assign V/J genes and CDR3. Any read was removed if the V/J assignment was weak (E-value above 1e-6), the CDR3 was missing, or the read contained stop codons, out-of-frame junctions, or ambiguous translated residues. V3J clonotypes were defined by identical inferred V gene, J gene, and CDR3 amino acid sequence. The percentage overlap between two repertoires was calculated by dividing the number of shared unique clonotypes by the size of the smaller repertoire. Repertoire richness was assessed with RTK rarefaction, the Chao1 estimator, and Recon v2.1 estimates of unobserved clonotypes. OLGA was used to compute generation probabilities for all TCRbeta clonotypes that the gDNA method yielded from a handful of donors. TCRdb re-hosts the immuneACCESS table, in-frame sequences only. Its copies lack some clones; in the studies checked, an unresolved V gene accounts for under half of them, and the cause for the rest is not known. The D gene and trimming were derived from the DNA, and the V and J assignments and clone size from that table. Here the sample has some 500,000 clones; 90% to 96% occur a single time. The ten largest clones add up to 0.055% to 0.075% of the sample.

What the research found in general, with its limitations: Because the study included only a small number of donors, the genetic and exposure-history diversity represented was limited. Naive subsets generally had larger estimated clonotype richness than memory subsets did. Sharing across several donors was observed for approximately 5% of naive CD4, under 4% of naive CD8, over 2% of memory CD4, and roughly 0.4% of memory CD8 clonotypes. Even with the large sequencing depth, rarefaction of the sorted-subset datasets indicated that sequencing was incomplete. Clonotypes shared by all four sorted-subset donors showed higher generation probabilities than non-shared clonotypes. Based on pairwise subsampling, the degree of clonotype sharing among donors was expected to be affected by sequencing depth. Sampling was limited to blood, and TCR repertoires in tissue likely differ from TCR repertoires in blood.

V is shortened by 6 bases, J by 3 bases, and the region joining them spans 15 bases. The germline V gene provides CDR1 SNHLY and CDR2 FYNNEI. Including cysteine and phenylalanine, the CDR3 has 14 amino acids. Only the CDR3 DNA is retained, 42 bases long and in frame from the first base. Healthy HIV-negative adults with no recently reported acute infections or vaccinations were included as donors. Every donor was a Caucasian adult living in Nashville, Tennessee, USA. CD4+ T cells were enriched by magnetic negative selection; naive cells were then positively selected on CD45RA, and the negative fraction formed the memory subset. Blood was collected by leukapheresis, and PBMCs were isolated by Ficoll-Histopaque density gradient centrifugation and then cryopreserved in liquid nitrogen vapor phase. Analytical flow cytometry was used to check the purity and quantity of each magnetically sorted T cell population. From each sorted fraction, genomic DNA was isolated and quantified by UV absorbance on a Nanodrop 2000c.

A word on this clone: Its antigen remains unidentified. There are no base qualities to consult, and no much larger clone falls within one base.

The sequence came from a woman in her twenties or thirties in good health. The chain is made from TRBV2 and TRBJ2-7, with the D segment possibly TRBD1 or TRBD2, each aligning over 5 bases. What was sequenced was naive CD4+ T cells sorted from blood. Per the publication, the cell subset or site label means: CD45RA+ positively selected. The encoded CDR3 is CASRTGTKGYEQYF. The nucleotide sequence is TGTGCCAGCAGGACCGGGACGAAGGGCTACGAGCAGTACTTC.